The T cell receptor (beta chain) described here comes from a study of T cell responses to AZD1222 COVID-19 vaccine. Study-level points and caveats: After two AZD1222 doses, spike-specific TCR breadth and depth rose versus day 0. The study sampled repertoires only after the peak T cell response.

As to this clone: The antigen remains undetermined.

The CDR3 is 16 residues long. Per germline, CDR1 LGHNA and CDR2 YNFKEQ. Trimming removed 0 bases from V and 5 bases from J, with 14 bases in between. Clones were read by immunoSEQ multiplex PCR, and TCRdb kept only the in-frame ones, dropping some. The sample holds roughly 87,000 clones; about nine tenths are singletons and the top ten take around 5.5%. The chain couples TRBV4-2 to TRBJ1-5; no definite D call. The sample in question was peripheral blood, obtained 28 days after the second AZD1222 dose. The receptor's source is an adult who received the AZD1222 COVID-19 vaccine. The CDR3 DNA reads TGTGCCAGCAGCCAAGAAAGCCAGGTAGGCTATCAGCCCCAGCATTTT. Its protein product is CASSQESQVGYQPQHF.